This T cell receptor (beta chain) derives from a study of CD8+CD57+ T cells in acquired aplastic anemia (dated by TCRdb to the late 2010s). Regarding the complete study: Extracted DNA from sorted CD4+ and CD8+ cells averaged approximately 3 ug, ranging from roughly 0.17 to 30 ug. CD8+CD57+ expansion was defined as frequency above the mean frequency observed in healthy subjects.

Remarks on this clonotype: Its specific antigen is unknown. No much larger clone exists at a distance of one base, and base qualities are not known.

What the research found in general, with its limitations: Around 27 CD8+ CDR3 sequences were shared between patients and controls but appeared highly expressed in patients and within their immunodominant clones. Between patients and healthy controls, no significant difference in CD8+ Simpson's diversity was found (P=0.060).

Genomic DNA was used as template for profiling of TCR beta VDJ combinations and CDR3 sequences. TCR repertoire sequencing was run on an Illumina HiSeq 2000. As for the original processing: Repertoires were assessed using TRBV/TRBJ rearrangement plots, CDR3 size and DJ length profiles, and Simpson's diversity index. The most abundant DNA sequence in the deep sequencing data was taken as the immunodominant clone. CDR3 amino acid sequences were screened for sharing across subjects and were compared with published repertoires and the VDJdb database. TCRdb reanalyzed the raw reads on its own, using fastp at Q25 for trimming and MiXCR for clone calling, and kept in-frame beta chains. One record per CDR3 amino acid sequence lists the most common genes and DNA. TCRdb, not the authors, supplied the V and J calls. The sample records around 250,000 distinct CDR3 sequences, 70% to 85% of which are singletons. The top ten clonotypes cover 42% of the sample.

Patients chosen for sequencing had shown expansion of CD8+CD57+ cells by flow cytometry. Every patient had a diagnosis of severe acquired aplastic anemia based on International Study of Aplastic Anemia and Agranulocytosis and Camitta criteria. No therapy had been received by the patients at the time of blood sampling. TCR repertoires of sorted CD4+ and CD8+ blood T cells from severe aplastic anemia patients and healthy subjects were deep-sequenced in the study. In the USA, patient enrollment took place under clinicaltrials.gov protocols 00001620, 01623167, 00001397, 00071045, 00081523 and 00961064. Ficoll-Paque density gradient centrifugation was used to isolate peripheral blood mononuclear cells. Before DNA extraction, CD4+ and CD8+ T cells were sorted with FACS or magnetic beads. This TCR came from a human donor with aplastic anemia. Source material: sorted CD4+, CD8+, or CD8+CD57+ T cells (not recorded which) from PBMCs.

The nucleotide sequence is TGTGCCAGCAGCCTTGTAGGAAGGGGGGGCAGGCATGAGCAGTTCTTC. Its product reads: CASSLVGRGGRHEQFF. The chain joins TRBV7-9 to TRBJ2-1; matching of 7 bases hints at TRBD2 as the D gene. Relative to germline, V is 5 bases shorter and J is 8 bases shorter, with 22 bases between their ends. CDR1 and CDR2 are drawn from the germline V gene (reference sequence): SEHNR, FQNEAQ. The CDR3 measures 16 amino acids from cysteine to phenylalanine. Only CDR3 DNA remains: 48 bases, in frame from the first base.